These 6 T cell receptor beta chains share one sample of origin, sequenced in a study of blood T cell repertoires in COVID-19. Only in-frame clones appear in the TCRdb table, and some are missing; sequencing was by immunoSEQ multiplex PCR. The sample carries roughly 140,000 clones, roughly four fifths recorded once. Material: peripheral blood. The receptors stem from a woman of 80 years or more with acute or convalescent COVID-19.

The chain uses TRBV9 and TRBJ1-6, with TRBD1 identical over 11 bases. This CDR3 has 16 amino acids. V lost 4 bases and J lost 9; bases outside the gene matches: 9. Germline lookup yields CDR1 SGDLS and CDR2 YYNGEE. For the CDR3, the DNA is TGTGCCAGCAGCACCCAAGGACAGGGGGCGGGTTCACCCCTCCACTTT. Its protein is CASSTQGQGAGSPLHF.

The chain is built from TRBV5-8 and TRBJ2-3; TRBD1 aligns across 8 bases. Trimming cost V 1 base and J 3 bases; bases outside gene matches: 7. The CDR3 contains 16 residues. Germline CDR1 SGHTS, CDR2 YDEGEE. The CDR3 protein is CASSLWGQELTDTQYF. The CDR3 DNA sequence: TGTGCCAGCAGCTTGTGGGGACAGGAATTAACAGATACGCAGTATTTT. Combining the CDR3 with reference TRBV5-8 and TRBJ2-3 gives the whole variable domain EAGVTQSPTHLIKTRGQQATLRCSPISGHTSVYWYQQALGLGLQFLLWYDEGEERNRGNFPPRFSGRQFPNYSSELNVNALELEDSALYLCASSLWGQELTDTQYFGPGTRLTVL.

The chain uses TRBV15 and TRBJ2-1; D might be TRBD1 (5 bases). Trimming shortened V by 6 bases and J by 2 bases, and 14 bases separated the two germline ends. The CDR3 has 15 amino acids. Per germline, CDR1 LNHNV and CDR2 YYDKDF (reference sequence). The CDR3 region is CATSYDRRTYNEQFF. In DNA, the CDR3 is TGTGCCACCAGTTACGACAGACGGACCTACAATGAGCAGTTCTTC.

The V call is TRBV5-4, the J call TRBJ2-7, with 7 positions matching TRBD1. Germline V gene sequence: CDR1 SGHNT, CDR2 YYREEE (reference sequence). This CDR3 contains 13 residues. V shed 5 bases and J 1 base; nucleotides not matched to a gene: 3. CDR3 region: CASRRDSSYEQYF. CDR3 DNA sequence: TGTGCCAGCAGGAGGGACAGTTCCTACGAGCAGTACTTC.

The chain joins TRBV19 to TRBJ2-2, with 8 bases aligning to TRBD2. The CDR3 runs 15 residues. From germline, CDR1 is LNHDA and CDR2 SQIVND (reference sequence). Germline trimming cut 3 bases from V and 4 bases from J; bases unmatched to any gene: 4. CDR3 sequence: CASSITSGPTGELFF. CDR3 DNA sequence: TGTGCCAGTAGTATTACTAGCGGACCCACCGGGGAGCTGTTTTTT.

J is TRBJ1-2 and V is TRBV3-1 (or the pseudogene TRBV3-2); weak D call: TRBD1 (5 bases). Germline CDR1 LGHDT, CDR2 YNNKEL (reference sequence). V lost 4 bases and J 6 bases, leaving 15 bases between the germline ends. The CDR3 spans 14 residues. The CDR3 sequence is CASSPEPKQDGYTF. The CDR3 region has the DNA TGTGCCAGCAGCCCCGAACCCAAACAGGATGGCTACACCTTC.